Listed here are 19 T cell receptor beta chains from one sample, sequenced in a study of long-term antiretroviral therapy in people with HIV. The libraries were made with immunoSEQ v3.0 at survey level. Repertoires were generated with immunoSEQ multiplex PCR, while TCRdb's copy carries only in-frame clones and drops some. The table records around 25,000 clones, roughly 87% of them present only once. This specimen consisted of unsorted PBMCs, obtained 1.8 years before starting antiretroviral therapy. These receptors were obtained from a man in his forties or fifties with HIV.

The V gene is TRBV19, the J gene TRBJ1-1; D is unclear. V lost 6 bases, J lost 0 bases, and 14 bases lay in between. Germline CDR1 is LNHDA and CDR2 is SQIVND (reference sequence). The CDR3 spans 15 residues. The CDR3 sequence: CASSSAARLNTEAFF. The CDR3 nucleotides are TGTGCCAGTAGCTCTGCGGCGAGACTGAACACTGAAGCTTTCTTT.

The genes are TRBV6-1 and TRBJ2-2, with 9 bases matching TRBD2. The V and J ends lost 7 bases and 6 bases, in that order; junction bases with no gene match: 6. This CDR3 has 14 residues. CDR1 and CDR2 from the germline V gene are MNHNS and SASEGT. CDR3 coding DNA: TGTGCCAGCACTGCACTAGCGGGTTCCGGGGAGCTGTTTTTT. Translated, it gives CASTALAGSGELFF.

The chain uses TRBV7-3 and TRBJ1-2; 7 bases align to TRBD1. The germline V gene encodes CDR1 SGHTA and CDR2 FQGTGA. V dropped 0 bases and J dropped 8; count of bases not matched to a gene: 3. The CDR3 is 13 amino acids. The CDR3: CASSLTSGGGYTF. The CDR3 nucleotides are TGTGCCAGCAGCTTAACGTCAGGGGGAGGCTACACCTTC. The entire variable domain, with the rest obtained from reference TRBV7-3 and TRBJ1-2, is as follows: GAGVSQTPSNKVTEKGKYVELRCDPISGHTALYWYRQSLGQGPEFLIYFQGTGAADDSGLPNDRFFAVRPEGSVSTLKIQRTERGDSAVYLCASSLTSGGGYTFGSGTRLTVV.

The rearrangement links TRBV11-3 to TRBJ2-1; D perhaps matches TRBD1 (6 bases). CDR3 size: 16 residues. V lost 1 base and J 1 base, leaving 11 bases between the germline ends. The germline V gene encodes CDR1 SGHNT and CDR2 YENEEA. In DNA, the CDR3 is TGTGCCAGCAGCTTAGCTACAGGGTCTTCCTACAATGAGCAGTTCTTC. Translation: CASSLATGSSYNEQFF.

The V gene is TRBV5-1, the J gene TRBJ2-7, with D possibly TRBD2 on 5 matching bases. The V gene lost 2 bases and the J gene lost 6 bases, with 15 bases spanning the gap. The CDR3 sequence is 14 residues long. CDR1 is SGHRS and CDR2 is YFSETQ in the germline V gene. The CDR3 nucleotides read TGCGCCAGCAGCTTCGGGGAGCCGGTCTCCGAGCAGTACTTC. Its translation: CASSFGEPVSEQYF.

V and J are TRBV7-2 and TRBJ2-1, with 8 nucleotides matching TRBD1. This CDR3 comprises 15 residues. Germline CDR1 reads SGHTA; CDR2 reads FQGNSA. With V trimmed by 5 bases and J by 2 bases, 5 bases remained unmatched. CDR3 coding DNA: TGTGCCAGCAGCCCACGGACAGGGCCCTACAATGAGCAGTTCTTC. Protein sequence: CASSPRTGPYNEQFF.

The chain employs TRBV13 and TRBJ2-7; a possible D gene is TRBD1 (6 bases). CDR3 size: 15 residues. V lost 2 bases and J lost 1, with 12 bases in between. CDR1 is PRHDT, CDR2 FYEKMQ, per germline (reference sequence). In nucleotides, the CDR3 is TGTGCCAGCAGCTTAAGGGCTAGGGGGTCCTACGAGCAGTACTTC. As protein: CASSLRARGSYEQYF.

Here the CDR3 DNA reads TGTGCCAGCAGCTTAGTGGGTCAGGACGGTGAGCAGTTCTTC. Translation: CASSLVGQDGEQFF. J is TRBJ2-1 and V is TRBV7-2; D not certain. Germline CDR1 SGHTA, CDR2 FQGNSA. This CDR3 comprises 14 residues. V was trimmed by 1 base and J by 9 bases, leaving 13 bases between them. Full variable domain (missing parts from reference TRBV7-2 and TRBJ2-1): GAGVSQSPSNKVTEKGKDVELRCDPISGHTALYWYRQSLGQGLEFLIYFQGNSAPDKSGLPSDRFSAERTGGSVSTLTIQRTQQEDSAVYLCASSLVGQDGEQFFGPGTRLTVL.

The CDR3 DNA reads as TGTGCCAGCAGCCAAAACTTGGGACAAAGGGGTGAGCAGTTCTTC. Translating it yields CASSQNLGQRGEQFF. J is TRBJ2-1 and V is TRBV5-4; possible D gene TRBD1, 6 bases. The CDR3 has 15 amino acids. Germline V gene sequence: CDR1 SGHNT, CDR2 YYREEE (reference sequence). Trimming removed 4 bases at V and 9 bases at J, with 20 bases between.

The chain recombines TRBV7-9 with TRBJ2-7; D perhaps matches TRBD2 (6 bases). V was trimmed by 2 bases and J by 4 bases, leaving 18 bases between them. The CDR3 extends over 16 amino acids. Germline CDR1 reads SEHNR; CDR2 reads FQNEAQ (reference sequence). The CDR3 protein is CASSLWGSPRDYEQYF. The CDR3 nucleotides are TGTGCCAGCAGCTTATGGGGGTCTCCGCGGGATTACGAGCAGTACTTC.

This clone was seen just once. Here the CDR3 reads CASSVEAGRYGDTIYF. CDR3 sequence (DNA): TGTGCCAGCAGCGTAGAAGCAGGGCGGTATGGTGACACCATATATTTT. This rearrangement joins TRBV9 to TRBJ1-3; weak D call: TRBD1 (5 bases). Germline CDR1 and CDR2: SGDLS and YYNGEE. V was cut by 0 bases and J by 8 bases, with 18 bases left in between. The CDR3 sequence is 16 residues long.

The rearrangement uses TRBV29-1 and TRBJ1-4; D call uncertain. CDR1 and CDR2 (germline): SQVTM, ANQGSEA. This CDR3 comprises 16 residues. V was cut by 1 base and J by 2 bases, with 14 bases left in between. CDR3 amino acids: CSVEGSQVGTNEKLFF. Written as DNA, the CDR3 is TGCAGCGTTGAAGGGTCCCAGGTTGGGACTAATGAAAAACTGTTTTTT.

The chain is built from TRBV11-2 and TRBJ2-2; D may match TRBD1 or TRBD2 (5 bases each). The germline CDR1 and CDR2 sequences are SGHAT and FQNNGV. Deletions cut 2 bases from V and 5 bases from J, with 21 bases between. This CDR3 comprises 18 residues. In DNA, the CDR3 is TGTGCCAGCAGCTTACATCGGGGACCAAAAGGAAGAACCGGGGAGCTGTTTTTT. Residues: CASSLHRGPKGRTGELFF.

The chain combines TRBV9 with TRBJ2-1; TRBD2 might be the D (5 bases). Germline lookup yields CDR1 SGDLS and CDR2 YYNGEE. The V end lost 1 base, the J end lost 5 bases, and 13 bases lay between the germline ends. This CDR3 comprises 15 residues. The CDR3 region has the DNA TGTGCCAGCAGCGTATCGGCTAGCTTCCACAATGAGCAGTTCTTC. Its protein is CASSVSASFHNEQFF.

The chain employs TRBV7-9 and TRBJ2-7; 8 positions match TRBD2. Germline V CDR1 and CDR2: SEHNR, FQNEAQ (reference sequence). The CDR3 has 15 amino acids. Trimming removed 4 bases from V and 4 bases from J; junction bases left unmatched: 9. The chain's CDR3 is CASSSSGSEPYEQYF. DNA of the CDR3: TGTGCCAGCAGCTCCAGCGGGAGCGAACCTTACGAGCAGTACTTC. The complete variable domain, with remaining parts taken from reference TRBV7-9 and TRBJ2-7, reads DTGVSQNPRHKITKRGQNVTFRCDPISEHNRLYWYRQTLGQGPEFLTYFQNEAQLEKSRLLSDRFSAERPKGSFSTLEIQRTEQGDSAMYLCASSSSGSEPYEQYFGPGTRLTVT.

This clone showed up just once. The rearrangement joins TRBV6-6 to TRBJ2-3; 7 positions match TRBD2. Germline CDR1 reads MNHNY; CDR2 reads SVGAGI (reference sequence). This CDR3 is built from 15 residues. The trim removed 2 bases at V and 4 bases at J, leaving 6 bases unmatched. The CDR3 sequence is CASSYPSGDADTQYF. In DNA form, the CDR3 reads TGTGCCAGCAGTTACCCCAGCGGGGATGCAGATACGCAGTATTTT.

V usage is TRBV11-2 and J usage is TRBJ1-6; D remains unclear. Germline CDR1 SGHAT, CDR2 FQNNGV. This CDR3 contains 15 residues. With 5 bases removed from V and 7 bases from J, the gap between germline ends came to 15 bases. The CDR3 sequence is CASSPSRTLNSPLHF. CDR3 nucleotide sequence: TGTGCCAGCAGCCCCAGCCGGACCCTAAATTCACCCCTCCACTTT.

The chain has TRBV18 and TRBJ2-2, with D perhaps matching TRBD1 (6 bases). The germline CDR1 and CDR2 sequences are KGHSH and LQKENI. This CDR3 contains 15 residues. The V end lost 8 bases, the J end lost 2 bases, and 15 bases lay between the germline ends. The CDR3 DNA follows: TGTGCCAGCGGTAACGTCAGGGGAAACACCGGGGAGCTGTTTTTT. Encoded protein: CASGNVRGNTGELFF.

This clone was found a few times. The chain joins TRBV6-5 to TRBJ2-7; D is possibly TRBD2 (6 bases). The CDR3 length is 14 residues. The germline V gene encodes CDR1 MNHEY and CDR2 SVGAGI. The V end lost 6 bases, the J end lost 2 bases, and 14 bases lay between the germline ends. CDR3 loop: CASSTPGEAYEQYF. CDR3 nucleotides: TGTGCCAGCAGCACGCCCGGGGAGGCCTACGAGCAGTACTTC.